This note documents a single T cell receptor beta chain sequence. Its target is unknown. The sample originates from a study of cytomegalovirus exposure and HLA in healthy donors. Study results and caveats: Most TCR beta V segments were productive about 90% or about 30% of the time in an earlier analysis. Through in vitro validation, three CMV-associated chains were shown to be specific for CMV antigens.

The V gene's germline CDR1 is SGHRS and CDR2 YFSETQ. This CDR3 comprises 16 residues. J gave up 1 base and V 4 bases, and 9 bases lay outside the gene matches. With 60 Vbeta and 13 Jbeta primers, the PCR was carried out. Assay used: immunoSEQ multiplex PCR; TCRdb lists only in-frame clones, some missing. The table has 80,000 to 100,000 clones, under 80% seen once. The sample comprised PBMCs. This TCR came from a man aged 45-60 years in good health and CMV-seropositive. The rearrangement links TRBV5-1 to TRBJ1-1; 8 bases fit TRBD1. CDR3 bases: TGCGCCAGCAGCCCGGACAGGGTAATCTGGAACACTGAAGCTTTCTTT. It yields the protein CASSPDRVIWNTEAFF.